This entry lists 7 T cell receptor beta chains sequenced from one sample in a study of OX40 agonist ivuxolimab in advanced cancers. The protocol used for the library was the immunoSEQ multiplex PCR assay. In its TCRdb copy, this immuneACCESS table keeps in-frame sequences only and misses some clones. Where compared with another copy, unresolved V genes explain less than half of these, and the others have no known cause. This sample lists roughly 76,000 clones; roughly nine tenths were detected once. Under 3% of the sample comes from the top ten. The sequencing here drew on CD4+ or CD8+ T cells sorted from blood, taken in a trial of the OX40 agonist ivuxolimab. Receptors originate from an adult with an advanced solid tumor such as melanoma, head and neck, liver or kidney cancer.

The CDR3 nucleotides read TGTGCCTGGAGCCCAGTAGGCGGCTACACCTTC. Translation gives CAWSPVGGYTF. This rearrangement joins TRBV30 to TRBJ1-2, with no clear D. V was pared by 3 bases and J by 8 bases, with 10 bases between. The CDR3 loop spans 11 amino acids. Germline-derived CDR1 and CDR2 are GTSNPN and SVGIG (reference sequence).

Points on this clone: One end of the junction does not line up with germline, which may come from a read error. The chain has TRBV29-1 and TRBJ2-3; the D gene could be TRBD1 or TRBD2 (6 bases each). The CDR3 extends over 13 amino acids. Germline CDR1 is SQVTM and CDR2 is ANQGSEA. The chain's CDR3 is CSVASGASDTQYF. The DNA for the CDR3 is TGTAGCGTCGCCTCGGGGGCCTCAGATACGCAGTATTTT.

Of note for this clone: Distinct nucleotide sequences in the sample also encode this CDR3. This sequence joins TRBV7-2 and TRBJ2-2; no clear D gene. The germline V and J ends were trimmed by 1 base and 4 bases, with 1 base remaining between them. The CDR3 covers 12 residues. CDR1 and CDR2 (germline): SGHTA, FQGNSA. In DNA, the CDR3 is TGTGCCAGCAGCTTAGTCACCGGGGAGCTGTTTTTT. Residues: CASSLVTGELFF.

This chain links TRBV28 with TRBJ2-3, with 10 bases aligning to TRBD2. The V gene end was trimmed by 6 bases and the J gene end by 2 bases; junction bases not matched to a gene: 8. CDR1 and CDR2 (germline): MDHEN, SYDVKM. CDR3 length: 16 residues. CDR3 DNA: TGTGCCAGCAGAGATTCTAGCGGGAGTTCCACAGATACGCAGTATTTT. It is translated as CASRDSSGSSTDTQYF.

The rearrangement links TRBV18 to TRBJ2-5, with TRBD1 matching over 7 bases. J gave up 5 bases and V 4 bases, and 13 bases lay outside the gene matches. The CDR3 extends over 16 amino acids. Germline V lookup: CDR1 KGHSH, CDR2 LQKENI. Here the CDR3 reads CASSLLLTGIGETQYF. CDR3 nucleotide sequence: TGTGCCAGCTCACTGCTCCTGACAGGGATAGGGGAGACCCAGTACTTC. The complete variable domain, with remaining parts taken from reference TRBV18 and TRBJ2-5, reads NAGVMQNPRHLVRRRGQEARLRCSPMKGHSHVYWYRQLPEEGLKFMVYLQKENIIDESGMPKERFSAEFPKEGPSILRIQQVVRGDSAAYFCASSLLLTGIGETQYFGPGTRLLVL.

In its sample, this clone was seen a few times. V is TRBV6-5 and J is TRBJ1-2; D not certain. Trimming left V 5 bases short and J 4 bases short, with 11 bases between. Germline lookup yields CDR1 MNHEY and CDR2 SVGAGI. This CDR3 spans 13 amino acids. CDR3 sequence: CASSTGGPYGYTF. CDR3 nucleotides: TGTGCCAGCAGTACGGGTGGCCCCTATGGCTACACCTTC.

This sequence joins TRBV28 and TRBJ2-7; D call uncertain. Trimming removed 5 bases from V and 0 bases from J, with 11 bases in between. This CDR3 has 14 amino acids. Looked up from germline, CDR1 is MDHEN and CDR2 is SYDVKM. The CDR3: CASSQAPTSYEQYF. The DNA for the CDR3 is TGTGCCAGCAGTCAGGCTCCGACCTCCTACGAGCAGTACTTC.